The entry below gives a single T cell receptor beta chain sequence along with its context. Its antigen is undetermined. The data derive from a study of T cell responses to AZD1222 COVID-19 vaccine. At the level of the study: Pooled samples include second doses given at about 4 or 12 weeks.

The CDR3 sequence is 14 residues long. The study, taken as a whole, reports: The donors showed a predominance of white British ancestry and of females, with possible underestimation of clonal diversity. Close to half of spike-specific TCRs reportedly recognize unmutated variant regions. Two doses of AZD1222 preceded a rise in Spike-specific TCR breadth and depth.

Sequencing was performed with immunoSEQ multiplex PCR; in TCRdb, only in-frame clones are kept and a portion is missing. Of about 130,000 clones in the sample, nearly 95% were seen once. The rearrangement joins TRBV12-2 to TRBJ1-1; the table names TRBD1, a call not compared with the DNA. TRBV12-2 is assigned pseudogene status. This clonotype was sampled from an adult in good health. The sequences come from peripheral blood, collected on day 0 of AZD1222 vaccination. This chain's CDR3 is CASRLDQGNTEAFF. The CDR3 bases are TGTGCAAGTCGCTTAGACCAGGGAAACACTGAAGCTTTCTTT.